This TCR beta chain is from a study of identical twins. The CDR3 spans 13 residues. The germline gives CDR1 SGHDT, CDR2 YYEEEE. This clonotype has a handful of counts. The antigen remains undetermined. One end of the junction is discordant with germline, which a read error may explain. In TCRdb, the 5' RACE reads were re-called with MiXCR into one record per CDR3 protein. Seen here are a few hundred thousand distinct CDR3 sequences, over 5.5% observed once, and the top ten hold roughly 15%. Study-level findings and limits: Fewer insertions were carried by abundant cord blood beta clonotypes, but none was seen in memory repertoires.

The data also belong to a second study, concerning T cells expressing NK-cell markers.

The TCR was taken from a woman under 30 in good health. The sequencing input was CD8+ T cells sorted from blood. The rearrangement links TRBV5-6 to TRBJ2-7; no clear D gene. CDR3 coding DNA: TGTGCCAGCAGCGGCCAGGACGGCCCCCCGTTTACCTTC. Encoded protein: CASSGQDGPPFTF.